The 28 T cell receptor beta chains listed next were all sequenced from one sample in a study of T cell repertoires in cytomegalovirus infection. TCRdb recomputed calls from the reads with MiXCR, one row per CDR3 protein. The table records 100,000 or so distinct CDR3 sequences, 23% of them present only once. Sequencing was performed on CD8+ T cells from PBMCs. Receptor source: a human donor in good health (CMV status not recorded). Some clones in this sample may be carry-over from other donors' samples.

Only a few counts were recorded for this clonotype. The V gene is TRBV5-1, the J gene TRBJ1-1; 10 bases are shared with TRBD1. Per germline, CDR1 SGHRS and CDR2 YFSETQ. This CDR3 has 17 residues. J lost 0 bases, V lost 5 bases, and 10 bases had no gene match. CDR3 in DNA: TGCGCCAGCAGTCCCGACACCGGGACAGGGGTGAACACTGAAGCTTTCTTT. Its translation is CASSPDTGTGVNTEAFF.

This chain connects TRBV28 to TRBJ1-6; the D gene is possibly TRBD1 (5 bases). CDR1 and CDR2 (germline): MDHEN, SYDVKM. Between the trimmed V and J ends, which lost 2 bases and 2 bases, there was a span of 16 bases. The length of the CDR3 is 18 residues. CDR3 protein: CASSLEGVGGPYNSPLHF. The CDR3 nucleotides read TGTGCCAGCAGTTTAGAGGGTGTCGGGGGACCCTATAATTCACCCCTCCACTTT.

This clonotype came up a few times. V gene TRBV12-3 or TRBV12-4 combines with J gene TRBJ2-4; D may be TRBD2 (6 bases). V shed 3 bases and J shed 9 bases, with 15 bases lying between them. This CDR3 is built from 14 residues. DNA for the CDR3: TGTGCCAGCAGTTTGGGCGGGGTCTTGAGCATTCAGTACTTC. Encoded protein: CASSLGGVLSIQYF.

The rearrangement uses TRBV5-6 and TRBJ1-2; D is unclear. Germline V gives CDR1 SGHDT, CDR2 YYEEEE. V gave up 3 bases and J gave up 2 bases, with 8 bases separating them. The CDR3 has 13 amino acids. The CDR3 loop is CASSYKKNYGYTF. In nucleotides, the CDR3 is TGTGCCAGCAGCTACAAAAAGAACTATGGCTACACCTTC.

This clonotype was counted a few times. In DNA, the CDR3 is TGTGCCAGCAGGTGGGGGAGATTTCAACCCCAGCATTTT. Translating it yields CASRWGRFQPQHF. The V gene is TRBV12-3 or TRBV12-4, the J gene TRBJ1-5, with D perhaps matching TRBD1 (5 bases). The CDR3 length is 13 residues. The germline V and J ends were trimmed by 6 bases and 10 bases, with 16 bases remaining between them.

J is TRBJ2-1 and V is TRBV10-3; 14 bases fit TRBD2. From germline, CDR1 is ENHRY and CDR2 SYGVKD. Trimming took 6 bases from V and 7 from J; bases not matched to a gene: 8. This CDR3 has 16 amino acids. The CDR3 loop reads CAIRMTSGGAINEQFF. The CDR3 DNA sequence: TGTGCCATCAGAATGACTAGCGGGGGGGCTATAAATGAGCAGTTCTTC.

This clonotype showed up many times. The CDR3: CASSPPDRGVGDEQFF. CDR3 in DNA: TGTGCCAGCAGCCCCCCGGACAGGGGTGTAGGGGATGAGCAGTTCTTC. The gene calls are TRBV7-2 and TRBJ2-1; 9 nucleotides align to TRBD1. The CDR3 totals 16 residues. Germline CDR1 reads SGHTA; CDR2 reads FQGNSA. V lost 5 bases to trimming and J lost 8 bases; unmatched junction nucleotides: 13.

In this sample, this clonotype turned up once. The V gene is TRBV12-5, the J gene TRBJ1-1, with 7 nucleotides matching TRBD1. The CDR3 runs 13 residues. Germline V CDR1 and CDR2: LGHNT, FRNRAP. Trimming at V came to 7 bases and at J to 5 bases, leaving 7 bases not matched to a gene. This CDR3 is CASALGDSTEAFF. Here the CDR3 DNA reads TGTGCTAGTGCCTTGGGGGACAGTACTGAAGCTTTCTTT.

This clonotype has a handful of counts. This sequence joins TRBV29-1 and TRBJ2-1, with a tentative D call TRBD2 (6 bases). From germline, CDR1 is SQVTM and CDR2 ANQGSEA. CDR3 length: 14 amino acids. Trimming took off 0 bases at V and 4 bases at J, with 10 bases between the two ends. The CDR3 protein is CSVEEGGMYNEQFF. The CDR3 DNA reads TGCAGCGTTGAAGAGGGAGGAATGTACAATGAGCAGTTCTTC.

This clonotype was counted ten times or more. The rearrangement joins TRBV7-8 to TRBJ2-7; D possibly corresponds to TRBD1 (7 bases). In germline, CDR1 is SGHVS, CDR2 FQNEAQ. The CDR3 totals 16 residues. V lost 4 bases and J 3 bases, leaving 19 bases between the germline ends. The chain's CDR3 is CASSSNQGGTGYEQYF. The CDR3 region has the DNA TGTGCCAGCAGCTCCAATCAGGGGGGTACGGGCTACGAGCAGTACTTC.

This clonotype has only a few counts. The chain is built from TRBV4-3 and TRBJ2-7; TRBD1 or TRBD2 may be the D gene (5 bases each). V lost 0 bases to trimming and J lost 2 bases, with 17 bases between them. This CDR3 is built from 17 residues. CDR1 and CDR2 from the germline V gene are LGHNA and YSLEER. CDR3 nucleotides: TGCGCCAGCAGCCAAGAAGGGGTTGGGACCTATCCCTACGAGCAGTACTTC. Translating it yields CASSQEGVGTYPYEQYF.

Only a few counts were recorded for this clonotype. J is TRBJ2-1 and V is TRBV6-2 or TRBV6-3; D might be TRBD2 (6 bases). CDR3 length equals 12 residues. The V end was cut by 8 bases, the J end by 7 bases, with 12 bases between. In germline, CDR1 is MNHEY, CDR2 SVGEGT. The CDR3 region has the DNA TGTGCCAGCCTTGGGGGGTGGAATGAGCAGTTCTTC. This encodes CASLGGWNEQFF.

This clonotype was recorded many times. The V call is TRBV7-8, the J call TRBJ1-5; TRBD1 matches 11 bases. The J segment lost 5 bases and the V segment lost 3 bases, leaving 3 bases of the junction unmatched. The V gene's germline CDR1 is SGHVS and CDR2 FQNEAQ. This CDR3 spans 15 amino acids. The CDR3 coding sequence is TGTGCCAGCAGCTTGGGACAGGGGGTATATCAGCCCCAGCATTTT. This codes for CASSLGQGVYQPQHF.

This clonotype was seen only a few times. One junction end does not reproduce the germline sequence, and a read error may be involved. DNA of the CDR3: TGCAGTGCAAGAGCTGGGGTTGGGGAAAAACTGTTTTTT. Protein product: CSARAGVGEKLFF. The chain combines TRBV20-1 with TRBJ1-4; the D is unclear. The CDR3 spans 13 residues. CDR1 is DFQATT, CDR2 SNEGSKA, per germline (reference sequence).

This chain links TRBV4-3 with TRBJ1-5; D not resolved. The CDR3 contains 16 residues. CDR1 LGHNA and CDR2 YSLEER come from the germline V gene. The V gene lost 0 bases and the J gene lost 3 bases, with 12 bases spanning the gap. The CDR3 coding sequence is TGCGCCAGCAGCCAAGATGCTGGGAGATTCAATCAGCCCCAGCATTTT. This encodes CASSQDAGRFNQPQHF.

This clonotype was recorded many times. V and J are TRBV20-1 and TRBJ2-7; D gene ambiguous. Trimming stripped 5 bases from V and 0 bases from J, with 11 bases between. Germline V CDR1 and CDR2: DFQATT, SNEGSKA (reference sequence). The CDR3 is 13 residues long. The chain's CDR3 is CSAGLKSSYEQYF. The CDR3 DNA reads TGCAGTGCTGGTCTCAAAAGCTCCTACGAGCAGTACTTC.

Here the CDR3 reads CASRIQVNQPQHF. The CDR3 nucleotides are TGTGCCAGCAGAATACAGGTGAATCAGCCCCAGCATTTT. The V and J genes are TRBV6-1 and TRBJ1-5; D is possibly TRBD1 (5 bases). The CDR3 sequence is 13 residues long. CDR1 and CDR2 (germline): MNHNS, SASEGT. With 6 bases removed from V and 4 bases from J, the gap between germline ends came to 10 bases.

This clonotype turned up a few times. The V call is TRBV19, the J call TRBJ1-5; 9 nucleotides match TRBD1. In germline, CDR1 is LNHDA, CDR2 SQIVND (reference sequence). V shed 7 bases and J 2 bases; nucleotides not matched to a gene: 6. The CDR3 loop spans 15 amino acids. CDR3 in amino acids: CASNLDRGGNQPQHF. For the CDR3, the DNA is TGTGCCAGTAACCTGGACAGGGGCGGCAATCAGCCCCAGCATTTT.

This clonotype was seen a single time. The V and J genes are TRBV15 and TRBJ2-7; 9 bases align to TRBD1. Germline assignment: CDR1 LNHNV and CDR2 YYDKDF (reference sequence). This CDR3 contains 14 residues. V shed 5 bases, J shed 1 base, and the junction held 3 bases outside the gene matches. The CDR3 region has the DNA TGTGCCACCAGCGGCGGGACAGGGTCCTACGAGCAGTACTTC. This encodes CATSGGTGSYEQYF.

This clonotype was observed a few times. The junction shows a germline mismatch at one end, possibly a read error. This chain joins TRBV29-1 and TRBJ2-7; D is perhaps TRBD2 (5 bases). The germline V gene has CDR1 SQVTM and CDR2 ANQGSEA. The CDR3 has 11 amino acids. Here the CDR3 DNA reads TGCAGCGTTGAAGAGTTCCAGGAGGTTTCGTTC. Amino acid sequence: CSVEEFQEVSF.

Only a few counts were recorded for this clonotype. V and J are TRBV6-2 or TRBV6-3 and TRBJ2-1; 8 bases match TRBD2. The germline V gene encodes CDR1 MNHEY and CDR2 SVGEGT. The CDR3 has 16 amino acids. Trimming removed 2 bases from V and 7 bases from J; junction bases left unmatched: 10. The CDR3 reads CASSYRLGERGNEQFF. The CDR3 DNA is TGTGCCAGCAGTTACCGCCTCGGGGAGCGGGGGAATGAGCAGTTCTTC.

As concerns this clonotype: This may arise from a read error, as a much more abundant clone is one base away. The chain is built from TRBV7-6 and TRBJ2-1; 13 bases align to TRBD2. The CDR3 is 18 amino acids. Germline V CDR1 and CDR2: SGHVS, FNYEAQ. The CDR3 loop is CASGLNLGLAGVYNEQFF. DNA of the CDR3: TGTGCCAGCGGCTTAAACCTAGGACTAGCGGGAGTCTACAATGAGCAGTTCTTC.

At least ten counts were recorded for this clonotype. CDR3 sequence reads: CASSLQTSGVRETQYF. The CDR3 DNA follows: TGTGCCAGCAGCCTTCAAACTAGCGGGGTTCGAGAGACCCAGTACTTC. The gene calls are TRBV7-9 and TRBJ2-5, with TRBD2 matching 10 bases. From germline, CDR1 is SEHNR and CDR2 FQNEAQ (reference sequence). V was clipped by 5 bases and J by 4 bases; unmatched bases: 10. CDR3 length: 16 residues.

This clonotype was counted at least ten times. The chain links TRBV13 to TRBJ2-7; D tentatively fits TRBD1 or TRBD2 (5 bases each). V was trimmed by 2 bases and J by 3 bases, leaving 14 bases between them. Germline assignment: CDR1 PRHDT and CDR2 FYEKMQ (reference sequence). This CDR3 spans 15 amino acids. The CDR3, as DNA: TGTGCCAGCAGCTTAACTGGGACCCTCGACTACGAGCAGTACTTC. Amino acid sequence: CASSLTGTLDYEQYF. Full variable domain (remainder filled in from reference TRBV13 and TRBJ2-7): AAGVIQSPRHLIKEKRETATLKCYPIPRHDTVYWYQQGPGQDPQFLISFYEKMQSDKGSIPDRFSAQQFSDYHSELNMSSLELGDSALYFCASSLTGTLDYEQYFGPGTRLTVT.

This clonotype was counted a single time. The chain links TRBV7-9 to TRBJ2-1; D is perhaps TRBD1 or TRBD2 (6 bases each). CDR3 size: 14 residues. Germline CDR1 SEHNR, CDR2 FQNEAQ (reference sequence). V was shortened by 1 base and J by 8 bases, with 12 bases between the two germline ends. CDR3 amino acids: CASSLVTEGDEQFF. The CDR3 bases are TGTGCCAGCAGCTTAGTTACGGAGGGGGATGAGCAGTTCTTC.

The J gene is TRBJ1-1, the V gene TRBV6-1; 9 bases line up with TRBD1. Trimming removed 3 bases from V and 3 bases from J; junction bases left unmatched: 5. The CDR3 spans 15 residues. Germline values: CDR1 MNHNS, CDR2 SASEGT. The CDR3 bases are TGTGCCAGCAGTGACCCGACAGGGGGGGACACTGAAGCTTTCTTT. It is translated as CASSDPTGGDTEAFF.

In this sample, this clonotype turned up a few times. J is TRBJ2-7 and V is TRBV30; tentative D call: TRBD2 (6 bases). The V end was cut by 0 bases, the J end by 3 bases, with 12 bases between. Germline V gene data show CDR1 as GTSNPN and CDR2 as SVGIG (reference sequence). The CDR3 spans 14 residues. The DNA of the CDR3 is TGTGCCTGGAGTGTACAAGGACTATACTACGAGCAGTACTTC. Residues: CAWSVQGLYYEQYF.

In this sample, this clonotype turned up a few times. The CDR3 DNA is TGTGCCAGCAGCTTAAGTAACAGGTTAGGGGGTGAGCAGTTCTTC. It yields the protein CASSLSNRLGGEQFF. This rearrangement joins TRBV7-2 to TRBJ2-1, with D possibly matching TRBD1 (6 bases). V shed 2 bases and J shed 9 bases, with 17 bases lying between them. Germline lookup yields CDR1 SGHTA and CDR2 FQGNSA. The length of the CDR3 is 15 residues.